The entry that follows covers one TCR beta chain sequence. Its antigen is unidentified. The data stem from a study of shared clonotypes between healthy human individuals. Study overall: Each donor had three CD4 naive, three CD4 memory, two CD8 naive and one CD8 memory plate.

General study results and limits: What naive subsets generally showed was a larger estimated richness than memory subsets showed.

In the original processing: Filtering differed for immunoSEQ, which gave only junction sequences without quality scores. Assay used: immunoSEQ multiplex PCR; TCRdb lists only in-frame clones, some missing. V and J calls and clone size are given by that table; D and trimming were obtained from the DNA. This repertoire shows about 1.5 million clones, around 97% found once; its top ten account for 1% to 1.5%. The receptor was isolated from a young man in good health. The sequenced sample was naive CD4+ T cells sorted from blood. As to subset: CD45RA+ positively selected.

The CDR3 loop reads CASITDSYEAFF. The CDR3, as DNA: TGTGCCAGCATTACGGACAGCTATGAAGCTTTCTTT. The chain couples TRBV28 to TRBJ1-1; D perhaps matches TRBD1 (6 bases). Trimming pared 7 bases from V and 7 bases from J, leaving 13 bases between. Germline-derived CDR1 and CDR2 are MDHEN and SYDVKM. The CDR3 runs 12 residues.